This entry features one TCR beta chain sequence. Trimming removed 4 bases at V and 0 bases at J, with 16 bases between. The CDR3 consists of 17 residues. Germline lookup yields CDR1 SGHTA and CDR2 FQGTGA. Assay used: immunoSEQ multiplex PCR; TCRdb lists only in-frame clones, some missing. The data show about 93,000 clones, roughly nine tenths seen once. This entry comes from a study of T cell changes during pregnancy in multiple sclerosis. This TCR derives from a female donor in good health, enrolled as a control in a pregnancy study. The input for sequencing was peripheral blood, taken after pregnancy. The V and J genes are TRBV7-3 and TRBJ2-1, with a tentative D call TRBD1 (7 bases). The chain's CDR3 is CASSCHRGLSSYNEQFF. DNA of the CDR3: TGTGCCAGCAGCTGTCACAGGGGACTTAGCTCCTACAATGAGCAGTTCTTC.